Ten or more counts support the clone carrying this T cell receptor beta chain. Antigen: not known. The CDR3 consists of 14 residues. V trimming: 0 bases; J trimming: 5 bases; junction bases outside the gene matches: 1. CDR1 and CDR2 from the germline V gene are PRHDT and FYEKMQ (reference sequence). An equimolar mix of two oligonucleotides served as the beta constant-region primer for TRBC1 and TRBC2. Nested alpha and beta constant-region primers with the SP2 primer drove four PCR rounds on ligated cDNA. TCRdb re-analysed the UMI-ligation and nested PCR reads in MiXCR, keeping a single row per CDR3 protein. The table records under 150,000 distinct CDR3 sequences, approximately 20% of them present only once. This sample was taken from a study of naive and memory T cell subsets. Points from the study as a whole: Possibly reflecting memory cells re-expressing CD45RA, a few larger clonotypes occurred in naive repertoires, especially CD8. TCR abundance followed a power law differing between naive and memory subsets.

This TCR came from a human donor in good health. This sequence joins TRBV13 and TRBJ2-1, with 7 bases fitting TRBD2. The source material was naive CD8+ T cells from blood. CDR3 DNA sequence: TGTGCCAGCAGCTTAGGGCTAGCGGACAATGAGCAGTTCTTC. Amino acid sequence: CASSLGLADNEQFF.